This T cell receptor beta chain was documented in a study of shared T cell receptors in the human thymus. CDR3 length: 14 amino acids. V was clipped by 8 bases and J by 5 bases, with 16 bases between them. Germline V gene data show CDR1 as MNHNS and CDR2 as SASEGT. The protocol was immunoSEQ multiplex PCR, while the TCRdb copy is restricted to in-frame clones and leaves out a portion. The sample lists about 400,000 clones, approximately 95% occurring once. The sample comprised thymocytes. The rearrangement uses TRBV6-1 and TRBJ2-1; D possibly corresponds to TRBD1 (5 bases). The receptor was isolated from a human donor. The CDR3: CASGAIILNNEQFF. DNA of the CDR3: TGTGCCAGCGGGGCTATCATTTTAAACAATGAGCAGTTCTTC.